The 24 T cell receptor beta chains listed next were all sequenced from one sample in a study of response to subunit inactivated influenza vaccine. TCRdb re-derived calls from the RT-PCR reads in MiXCR, one entry per CDR3 protein. The repertoire holds approximately 500,000 distinct CDR3 sequences, 20% to 25% seen once, with about 3% in the top ten. These data were also reused for a study on T cells expressing NK-cell markers. This second study says: TCR beta cDNA was made by 5'RACE template switching with UMIs.

Sequenced here: CD4+ T cells sorted from PBMCs, sampled 11 to 12 days after vaccination. The receptors here all came from a man aged 50 to 60 who received an inactivated influenza vaccine.

The chain carries TRBV20-1 and TRBJ2-1; no clear D gene. Germline lookup yields CDR1 DFQATT and CDR2 SNEGSKA (reference sequence). Deletions cut 5 bases from V and 4 bases from J, with 6 bases between. The CDR3 runs to 11 residues. The DNA for the CDR3 is TGCAGTGCTGTGGGTTACAATGAGCAGTTCTTC. Amino acid sequence: CSAVGYNEQFF.

This clonotype was seen only a few times. The V gene is TRBV7-6, the J gene TRBJ2-3, with a possible D match to TRBD2 (5 bases). The CDR3 is 16 residues long. The germline V gene has CDR1 SGHVS and CDR2 FNYEAQ. V shed 3 bases and J shed 4 bases, with 17 bases lying between them. The CDR3 sequence: CASSFSPPKDSDTQYF. DNA of the CDR3: TGTGCCAGCAGCTTTTCGCCACCCAAGGACTCAGATACGCAGTATTTT.

The gene calls are TRBV12-3 or TRBV12-4 and TRBJ1-5, with a weak D call TRBD1 (6 bases). V was trimmed by 2 bases and J by 2 bases, leaving 10 bases between them. The CDR3 is made up of 15 amino acids. CDR3: CASSLQGIGNQPQHF. Written as DNA, the CDR3 is TGTGCCAGCAGTTTACAGGGGATAGGCAATCAGCCCCAGCATTTT.

This clonotype was recorded a few times. The gene calls are TRBV6-1 and TRBJ1-2; D is unresolved. Trimming cost V 10 bases and J 2 bases, with 17 bases left between them. Germline V gives CDR1 MNHNS, CDR2 SASEGT. The CDR3 is made up of 14 amino acids. CDR3 region: CATTWRPSNYGYTF. The CDR3 nucleotides read TGTGCCACCACCTGGAGGCCCTCAAACTATGGCTACACCTTC.

This clonotype was detected only a few times. The chain couples TRBV7-2 to TRBJ2-1, with 9 positions matching TRBD1. With V trimmed by 3 bases and J by 4 bases, 4 bases remained unmatched. This CDR3 comprises 15 residues. Germline CDR1 reads SGHTA; CDR2 reads FQGNSA. The CDR3 coding sequence is TGTGCCAGCAGCTTCGGGGACAGGGCGTACAATGAGCAGTTCTTC. Translating it yields CASSFGDRAYNEQFF.

The chain links TRBV5-6 to TRBJ2-2; D uncertain. Germline lookup yields CDR1 SGHDT and CDR2 YYEEEE. V lost 5 bases to trimming and J lost 4 bases, with 12 bases between them. The CDR3 consists of 14 residues. In DNA, the CDR3 is TGTGCCAGCAGTTCCGGGCCGGTCACCGGGGAGCTGTTTTTT. Residues: CASSSGPVTGELFF.

The chain is built from TRBV24-1 and TRBJ2-1; TRBD1 aligns across 9 bases. The CDR3 is made up of 14 amino acids. The junction had 8 bases not matched to a gene; V was cut back by 9 bases and J by 6 bases. CDR1 and CDR2 from the germline V gene are KGHDR and SFDVKD. The CDR3 nucleotides are TGTGCCACCTCTCCGGGACAGGGACCCAATGAGCAGTTCTTC. This gives the protein CATSPGQGPNEQFF.

J is TRBJ2-5 and V is TRBV20-1, with D uncertain. The CDR3 length is 12 residues. The germline V and J ends were trimmed by 1 base and 5 bases, with 8 bases remaining between them. The germline V gene has CDR1 DFQATT and CDR2 SNEGSKA (reference sequence). DNA for the CDR3: TGCAGTGCTAGAGTAGGGTTCGAGACCCAGTACTTC. It codes for CSARVGFETQYF.

The genes are TRBV5-1 and TRBJ1-3, with 8 nucleotides matching TRBD1. The CDR3 loop spans 14 amino acids. V lost 3 bases to trimming and J lost 7 bases; unmatched junction nucleotides: 6. Germline V gene lookup returns CDR1 SGHRS and CDR2 YFSETQ. CDR3 bases: TGCGCCAGCAGCTCTGGACAGGGTAGTAACACCATATATTTT. Translation: CASSSGQGSNTIYF.

This chain links TRBV4-1 with TRBJ2-3; D is unclear. From germline, CDR1 is MGHRA and CDR2 YSYEKL. Trimming took off 5 bases at V and 6 bases at J, with 15 bases between the two ends. The CDR3 is 14 amino acids. The CDR3 sequence: CASSSPGFTDTQYF. Here the CDR3 DNA reads TGCGCCAGCAGCTCACCCGGCTTCACGGATACGCAGTATTTT.

This clonotype was picked up a small number of times. The chain is built from TRBV7-2 and TRBJ1-5; D is uncertain. Germline CDR1 and CDR2: SGHTA and FQGNSA. The ends were cut back, 0 bases at V and 1 base at J, with 10 bases in the middle. The CDR3 is 16 residues long. As DNA, the CDR3 is TGTGCCAGCAGCTTAGCGGTAGGGTTCAGCAATCAGCCCCAGCATTTT. This encodes CASSLAVGFSNQPQHF.

J is TRBJ2-5 and V is TRBV7-2; D is perhaps TRBD2 (5 bases). This CDR3 comprises 13 residues. V lost 5 bases to trimming and J lost 4 bases, with 11 bases between them. Per germline, CDR1 SGHTA and CDR2 FQGNSA. The CDR3 here is CASSGSASETQYF. In DNA form, the CDR3 reads TGTGCCAGCAGCGGTAGCGCGTCAGAGACCCAGTACTTC.

This clonotype was seen more than once but under ten times. The V call is TRBV7-3, the J call TRBJ2-6; tentative D call: TRBD2 (5 bases). This CDR3 is 16 amino acids long. The germline V and J ends were trimmed by 0 bases and 4 bases, with 10 bases remaining between them. CDR1 is SGHTA and CDR2 is FQGTGA in the germline V gene. Written as DNA, the CDR3 is TGTGCCAGCAGCTTAACTTCGGGGTACGGGGCCAACGTCCTGACTTTC. It encodes CASSLTSGYGANVLTF.

The gene calls are TRBV9 and TRBJ2-1; unclear D gene. Germline V gene data show CDR1 as SGDLS and CDR2 as YYNGEE. The CDR3 spans 14 residues. The V and J ends lost 0 bases and 10 bases respectively, with 14 bases between them. In nucleotides, the CDR3 is TGTGCCAGCAGCGTAGGCTCTCTAGAGTCCGAGCAGTTCTTC. Its translation: CASSVGSLESEQFF.

V gene TRBV29-1 combines with J gene TRBJ2-3; TRBD2 matches at 7 bases. Trimming removed 3 bases from V and 0 bases from J; junction bases left unmatched: 3. Germline assignment: CDR1 SQVTM and CDR2 ANQGSEA. CDR3 length: 14 residues. The CDR3 sequence is CSVEGRESTDTQYF. The CDR3 nucleotides are TGCAGCGTTGAGGGGCGGGAGAGCACAGATACGCAGTATTTT.

The V and J genes are TRBV6-1 and TRBJ2-7, with 8 bases identical to TRBD2. The CDR3 runs 15 residues. Germline CDR1 and CDR2: MNHNS and SASEGT. V gave up 5 bases and J gave up 3 bases; unmatched junction bases: 9. This chain's CDR3 is CASSPGAGGFYEQYF. The CDR3 DNA is TGTGCCAGCAGTCCTGGGGCGGGAGGTTTCTACGAGCAGTACTTC.

CDR3 in DNA: TGTGCCAGCAGTCCCAGACTAGCGGGTGTAGAGACCCAGTACTTC. Amino acids: CASSPRLAGVETQYF. This rearrangement joins TRBV28 to TRBJ2-5; 10 bases align to TRBD2. The germline CDR1 and CDR2 sequences are MDHEN and SYDVKM. The CDR3 sequence is 15 residues long. V trimming: 5 bases; J trimming: 4 bases; junction bases outside the gene matches: 7.

This clonotype came up a few times. The V gene is TRBV6-1, the J gene TRBJ2-1; 12 positions agree with TRBD1. The CDR3 contains 15 residues. CDR1 and CDR2 (germline): MNHNS, SASEGT. J was trimmed by 5 bases and V by 6 bases; bases with no gene match: 5. In DNA, the CDR3 is TGTGCCAGCAGCGCCGGGACAGGGGGCCACAATGAGCAGTTCTTC. Protein product: CASSAGTGGHNEQFF.

This chain joins TRBV20-1 and TRBJ2-3; TRBD2 matches 9 bases. Germline trimming cut 1 base from V and 1 base from J; bases unmatched to any gene: 6. This CDR3 contains 16 residues. CDR1 and CDR2 (germline): DFQATT, SNEGSKA (reference sequence). DNA for the CDR3: TGCAGTGCTAGAGTGCCTAGCGGGGAACGCACAGATACGCAGTATTTT. This translates into CSARVPSGERTDTQYF.

The count of this clonotype is one. This chain connects TRBV7-6 to TRBJ2-1, with TRBD2 matching 14 bases. Germline V gene lookup returns CDR1 SGHVS and CDR2 FNYEAQ. The V gene end was trimmed by 4 bases and the J gene end by 4 bases; junction bases not matched to a gene: 9. CDR3 size: 18 residues. This chain's CDR3 is CASSSGTSGGLKYNEQFF. DNA for the CDR3: TGTGCCAGCAGCTCAGGGACTAGCGGGGGCCTAAAATACAATGAGCAGTTCTTC.

V usage is TRBV6-1 and J usage is TRBJ2-1, with TRBD1 matching 7 bases. The CDR3 contains 15 residues. In germline, CDR1 is MNHNS, CDR2 SASEGT. The junction had 10 bases not matched to a gene; V was cut back by 6 bases and J by 5 bases. This CDR3 is CASRGADRLNNEQFF. Here the CDR3 DNA reads TGTGCCAGCAGGGGAGCGGACAGGTTGAACAATGAGCAGTTCTTC.

The genes are TRBV5-5 and TRBJ2-2, with TRBD2 identical over 8 bases. V shed 4 bases and J 7 bases; nucleotides not matched to a gene: 3. The CDR3 spans 13 residues. Germline V lookup: CDR1 SGHKS, CDR2 YYEKEE (reference sequence). CDR3 sequence reads: CASSGGTSGELFF. Written as DNA, the CDR3 is TGTGCCAGCAGCGGCGGGACTAGCGGGGAGCTGTTTTTT.

The chain employs TRBV6-1 and TRBJ2-4; TRBD1 agrees at 10 bases. The germline V gene encodes CDR1 MNHNS and CDR2 SASEGT. The CDR3 runs to 16 residues. V dropped 6 bases and J dropped 1; count of bases not matched to a gene: 6. CDR3 in amino acids: CASSLGTGVAKNIQYF. In DNA, the CDR3 is TGTGCCAGCAGCCTTGGGACAGGGGTGGCCAAAAACATTCAGTACTTC.

The chain uses TRBV5-6 and TRBJ1-1; no clear D. Germline CDR1 is SGHDT and CDR2 is YYEEEE. The CDR3 consists of 13 residues. V dropped 2 bases and J dropped 4 bases, with 9 bases sitting between them. CDR3 residues: CASSFRPGTEAFF. DNA for the CDR3: TGTGCCAGCAGCTTTCGGCCAGGCACTGAAGCTTTCTTT.